A single sample gave rise to the 7 T cell receptor beta chains below, sequenced in a study of blood T cell repertoires in COVID-19. The protocol was immunoSEQ multiplex PCR, while the TCRdb copy is restricted to in-frame clones and leaves out a portion. The data hold about 130,000 clones, with more than 70% observed a single time. Sequencing was carried out using peripheral blood. These receptors were taken from a woman older than 75 with COVID-19, enrolled during active disease.

This clone was recorded once. The rearrangement links TRBV29-1 to TRBJ2-2, with 11 bases matching TRBD2. This CDR3 comprises 15 residues. Germline V CDR1 and CDR2: SQVTM, ANQGSEA. J was trimmed by 5 bases and V by 6 bases; bases with no gene match: 8. The CDR3 nucleotides are TGCAGCGTCCTTAGCGGGAGGGCCTCTACCGGGGAGCTGTTTTTT. Protein: CSVLSGRASTGELFF.

This clone was seen only once. This rearrangement joins TRBV27 to TRBJ1-4; 10 bases align to TRBD1. Per the germline V gene, CDR1 is MNHEY and CDR2 is SMNVEV (reference sequence). V shed 6 bases and J 13 bases; nucleotides not matched to a gene: 14. The CDR3 is made up of 15 amino acids. CDR3 region: CASSLTIRDRGGLFF. CDR3 nucleotides: TGTGCCAGCAGCCTCACTATCCGGGACAGGGGTGGACTGTTTTTT.

The genes are TRBV11-2 and TRBJ1-2; 9 bases agree with TRBD1. The trim removed 4 bases at V and 7 bases at J, leaving 7 bases unmatched. Per germline, CDR1 SGHAT and CDR2 FQNNGV. The CDR3 runs 14 residues. CDR3 nucleotide sequence: TGTGCCAGCAGCTCAAATACAGGGGGCTCTGGCTACACCTTC. Its translation is CASSSNTGGSGYTF.

The chain joins TRBV18 to TRBJ2-3; 10 nucleotides match TRBD1. The CDR3 extends over 16 amino acids. Germline loops: CDR1 KGHSH, CDR2 LQKENI. V dropped 2 bases and J dropped 3; count of bases not matched to a gene: 5. The CDR3 loop reads CASSPLGTGDTDTQYF. The CDR3 DNA sequence: TGTGCCAGCTCACCATTAGGGACAGGGGATACAGATACGCAGTATTTT.

The chain couples TRBV28 to TRBJ1-2; perhaps TRBD1 as D (5 bases). Looked up from germline, CDR1 is MDHEN and CDR2 is SYDVKM. The V end was cut by 4 bases, the J end by 0 bases, with 9 bases between. The CDR3 is 14 amino acids. For the CDR3, the DNA is TGTGCCAGCAGTTCAGGGTTTACTAACTATGGCTACACCTTC. This sequence encodes CASSSGFTNYGYTF.

The genes are TRBV28 and TRBJ1-2, with 8 bases that match TRBD1. The germline V gene has CDR1 MDHEN and CDR2 SYDVKM. This CDR3 contains 14 residues. After removal of 6 bases from V and 7 bases from J, the junction contained 10 bases not matched to a gene. The CDR3 sequence is CASRLGRGLGGYTF. In nucleotides, the CDR3 is TGTGCCAGCAGGTTAGGCAGGGGGCTCGGTGGCTACACCTTC.

The V and J genes are TRBV14 and TRBJ2-3; D is unclear. The germline V and J ends were trimmed by 2 bases and 0 bases, with 12 bases remaining between them. The CDR3 covers 16 residues. Germline lookup yields CDR1 SGHDN and CDR2 FVKESK. CDR3 region: CASSQSVRSSTDTQYF. CDR3 DNA: TGTGCCAGCAGCCAATCCGTCCGTTCTAGCACAGATACGCAGTATTTT.